Listed below are T cell receptor beta chains from one sample, sequenced in a study of T-cell reconstitution after alpha-beta-depleted transplantation in children. One entry per CDR3 protein, called by TCRdb with MiXCR from the PCR reads. The table records 580,000 or so distinct CDR3 sequences, under 25% of them present only once. The sample in question was PBMCs, mostly from graft donor cells, obtained 360 days after TCRalphabeta/CD19-depleted stem cell transplant. These receptors all come from a boy in the first two years of life who had a stem cell transplant for acute myeloid leukemia, so the T cells may come from the graft donor. Both conserved end residues are trimmed from each CDR3. Clone sizes are given selectively: once, few, many, or a class where the clone is expanded.

>few|13|TRBV6-1
ASKGLAAITDTQY
>NA|13|TRBV7-7
ASSPQTGGAGELF
>few|13|TRBV7-2
ASSLLLGPTYEQY
>few|11|TRBV4-2
ASSPGGSGELF
>many|13|TRBV12-3/TRBV12-4
ASNPRWVETNEQF
>many|12|TRBV20-1
SGLAGGNQETQY
>few|14|TRBV2
ASSEVLRGGPGELF
>NA|11|TRBV20-1
SARETLNTEAF
>NA|12|TRBV9
ASSVSPGDEKLF
>many|12|TRBV6-5
ASRQGSNTGELF
>many|8|TRBV29-1
SAGDRGMF
>NA|11|TRBV12-3/TRBV12-4
ATMWTNSDTQY
>NA|14|TRBV11-2
ASSEWTVSSTDTQY
>NA|14|TRBV2
ASSDLRDRVRNEQF
>few|15|TRBV12-3/TRBV12-4
ASSKEGGLRFSYEQY
>NA|13|TRBV12-3/TRBV12-4
ASSLAGGFYNEQF
>few|11|TRBV5-1
ASSLASDTEAF
>NA|12|TRBV12-3/TRBV12-4
ASSRNGLAVEAF
>few|12|TRBV6-1
ASSNRGGLETQY
>NA|13|TRBV12-3/TRBV12-4
ASSHRQGRSDTQY
>many|9|TRBV29-1
SIRGTDTQY
>NA|13|TRBV6-5
ASSYETVSSYEQY
>few|10|TRBV28
ASNRDSYGYT
>NA|13|TRBV7-2
ASSFPRVFIDIQY
>NA|14|TRBV11-2
ASSPGGAGGLETQY
>NA|13|TRBV7-2
ASSGRDRGQSPLH
>NA|16|TRBV11-2
ASSLLQTSGGSQETQY
>few|16|TRBV20-1
SARGQAGAGAPTDTQY
>NA|11|TRBV12-3/TRBV12-4
ASSLMVKETQY
>few|14|TRBV20-1
SARDLQRGPYNEQF
>NA|13|TRBV20-1
SARDAQNSYNEQF
>many|12|TRBV12-3/TRBV12-4
ASSFPGASGEQY
>NA|11|TRBV20-1
SARGGGSYEQY
>many|12|TRBV2
ASSERSPANVLT
>few|12|TRBV12-3/TRBV12-4
ASSLRTWKNIQY
>NA|14|TRBV20-1
SARPNPLQSQETQY
>many|14|TRBV13
ASSLGTGTRGDTQY
>few|15|TRBV12-3/TRBV12-4
ASSPNVNRGSGNTIY
>NA|14|TRBV6-5
ASSYFGTGNTGELF
>once|15|TRBV11-3
ASSLPRGLGGKETQY
>many|12|TRBV6-2/TRBV6-3
ASTRDRDTGELF